This T cell receptor beta chain was documented in a study of cytomegalovirus exposure and HLA in healthy donors. Overall study results and limits: Earlier results showed most TCR beta V segments being productive about 87% or about 30% of the time. Later on, a genetic analysis was performed. It linked a missense variant in DCLRE1C with V- and J-gene trimming of TCR beta.

In the PCR, 60 Vbeta and 13 Jbeta primers were used. The assay was immunoSEQ multiplex PCR, and TCRdb's table has in-frame clones only and misses some. The sample holds 120,000 or so clones; 70% to 85% are singletons and the top ten take roughly 2%. Remarks on this clone: Antigen: not known.

The specimen was PBMCs. The clonotype was recovered from a man younger than 30 in good health and CMV-seronegative.

This CDR3 is CASSGRTSAGELFF. The CDR3 DNA sequence: TGTGCCAGCAGTGGTCGGACTAGCGCCGGGGAGCTGTTTTTT. The V call is TRBV25-1, the J call TRBJ2-2; 9 bases fit TRBD2. CDR3 length equals 14 residues. The germline V gene has CDR1 MGHDK and CDR2 SYGVNS. Unmatched junction bases numbered 3, after V lost 4 bases and J lost 6 bases.